The rows below give T cell receptor beta chains drawn from one sample of a study of cytomegalovirus exposure and HLA in healthy donors. The table came from immunoSEQ multiplex PCR; TCRdb's copy has only in-frame clones and leaves some out. The data hold 90,000 or so clones, with nearly 80% observed a single time. Sequences were obtained from PBMCs. The origin of the receptors is a female donor in good health and CMV-seronegative. CDR3s include the opening cysteine and the closing phenylalanine or tryptophan. The order of the fields is CDR3 length, clone size, J gene, V gene, D gene, CDR3 protein, CDR3 DNA. D genes are given only for firm matches. A row's size may be missing; if present it is once, few, many or a size class.

14 . TRBJ2-1 TRBV5-1 . CASSLPTVYNEQFF TGCGCCAGCAGCTTACCGACAGTTTACAATGAGCAGTTCTTC
16 . TRBJ1-5 TRBV2 . CASSEGGRRGNQPQHF TGTGCCAGCAGTGAAGGCGGTAGGAGGGGCAATCAGCCCCAGCATTTT
11 . TRBJ1-1 TRBV28 . CASSSYFEAFF TGTGCCAGCAGTTCTTATTTTGAAGCTTTCTTT
16 . TRBJ2-1 TRBV19 . CASSISWQGPNNEQFF TGTGCCAGTAGTATCTCTTGGCAGGGGCCTAACAATGAGCAGTTCTTC
14 . TRBJ1-3 TRBV9 . CASSVRSSGNTIYF TGTGCCAGCAGCGTTCGCAGCTCTGGAAACACCATATATTTT
14 . TRBJ2-1 TRBV6-5 TRBD2 CASSSSSGSGRQFF TGTGCCAGCAGTTCCTCTAGCGGGAGTGGGCGGCAGTTCTTC
15 few TRBJ1-1 TRBV28 . CASSLLSGWNTEAFF TGTGCCAGCAGTTTATTGTCCGGGTGGAACACTGAAGCTTTCTTT
15 . TRBJ1-2 TRBV28 . CASRFRDFPDYGYTF TGTGCCAGCAGATTCCGGGACTTCCCCGACTATGGCTACACCTTC
13 . TRBJ1-5 TRBV7-6 . CASSLGTTQPQHF TGTGCCAGCAGCTTAGGTACAACACAGCCCCAGCATTTT
14 . TRBJ1-1 TRBV2 . CASSQLGRSTEAFF TGTGCCAGCAGCCAATTGGGGAGGAGCACTGAAGCTTTCTTT
14 few TRBJ1-6 TRBV11-3 TRBD1 CASSLGQGNSPLHF TGTGCCAGCAGCCTCGGACAGGGGAATTCACCCCTCCACTTT
13 . TRBJ1-2 TRBV9 . CASGGVPNYGYTF TGTGCCAGCGGGGGGGTTCCGAACTATGGCTACACCTTC
18 few TRBJ2-1 TRBV5-1 TRBD2 CASSLGLAGVSSYNEQFF TGCGCCAGCAGCTTGGGACTAGCGGGGGTAAGCTCCTACAATGAGCAGTTCTTC
13 . TRBJ1-5 TRBV6-5 . CASSYRGVGPQHF TGTGCCAGCAGTTACCGGGGGGTTGGACCCCAGCATTTT
11 . TRBJ1-1 TRBV19 . CASIGGTEAFF TGTGCCAGTATAGGCGGGACTGAAGCTTTCTTT
16 . TRBJ2-1 TRBV28 TRBD2 CASSTSGLAGYNEQFF TGTGCCAGCAGTACCTCCGGACTAGCGGGGTACAATGAGCAGTTCTTC
13 . TRBJ1-1 TRBV30 . CAWSVREDTEAFF TGTGCCTGGAGTGTACGGGAGGACACTGAAGCTTTCTTT
15 . TRBJ2-7 TRBV10-3 TRBD1 CAISDNSGTGFSQYF TGTGCCATCAGTGATAACTCCGGGACAGGGTTCTCGCAGTACTTC
13 few TRBJ1-1 TRBV30 . CAWNQPRGTEAFF TGTGCCTGGAACCAACCCAGGGGCACTGAAGCTTTCTTT
15 . TRBJ1-4 TRBV18 . CASSPSGATNEKLFF TGTGCCAGCTCACCTTCAGGGGCAACTAATGAAAAACTGTTTTTT
15 . TRBJ2-2 TRBV10-2 TRBD2 CASRPSGGGTGELFF TGCGCCAGCAGGCCTAGCGGGGGGGGCACCGGGGAGCTGTTTTTT
15 . TRBJ2-6 TRBV5-1 TRBD1 CASSPRGPGANVLTF TGCGCCAGCAGCCCCAGGGGGCCCGGGGCCAACGTCCTGACTTTC
10 . TRBJ1-2 TRBV30 . CAWEGSGYTF TGTGCCTGGGAGGGTTCTGGCTACACCTTC
14 . TRBJ1-6 TRBV5-1 TRBD1 CASRALTGESPLHF TGCGCCAGCAGGGCCCTGACAGGGGAGTCACCCCTCCACTTT
12 . TRBJ1-1 TRBV30 TRBD1 CAWGQGNTEAFF TGTGCCTGGGGACAGGGTAACACTGAAGCTTTCTTT
12 . TRBJ1-2 TRBV19 . CATEGASYGYTF TGTGCCACCGAGGGAGCCTCCTATGGCTACACCTTC
18 . TRBJ2-6 TRBV9 TRBD1 CASSAPGQGSSGANVLTF TGTGCCAGCAGCGCCCCGGGACAGGGTTCCTCTGGGGCCAACGTCCTGACTTTC
15 . TRBJ2-2 TRBV14 . CASSLWGLDTGELFF TGTGCCAGCAGCCTGTGGGGGCTCGACACCGGGGAGCTGTTTTTT
12 . TRBJ2-3 TRBV29-1 . CSVYTAGDTQYF TGCAGCGTTTACACGGCGGGAGATACGCAGTATTTT
15 . TRBJ1-5 TRBV2 . CASSGGGAWNQPQHF TGTGCCAGCAGTGGTGGGGGGGCTTGGAATCAGCCCCAGCATTTT
16 . TRBJ2-3 TRBV6-6 TRBD2 CASSYRSGGSTDTQYF TGTGCCAGCAGTTATAGGAGCGGGGGGAGCACAGATACGCAGTATTTT
17 . TRBJ2-4 TRBV28 TRBD2 CASSLPASGRSKNIQYF TGTGCCAGCAGTTTGCCCGCTAGCGGGAGATCTAAAAACATTCAGTACTTC
15 . TRBJ2-1 TRBV29-1 . CSVEPSGPSYNEQFF TGCAGCGTTGAGCCCAGCGGGCCCTCCTACAATGAGCAGTTCTTC
15 . TRBJ2-5 TRBV28 TRBD1 CASSGQGTRGEYQDF TGTGCCAGCAGTGGACAGGGGACGCGCGGGGAATATCAGGACTTC
15 few TRBJ2-7 TRBV4-2 TRBD2 CASSQEVGGAGEQYF TGTGCCAGCAGCCAAGAGGTCGGGGGGGCCGGCGAGCAGTACTTC